Following are 10 T cell receptor beta chains from one sample sequenced in a study of radiotherapy plus CTLA-4 blockade in lung cancer. Method: immunoSEQ multiplex PCR; TCRdb's copy keeps in-frame clones and lacks some. Of about 57,000 clones detected, around 79% appear once; the ten largest clones hold roughly 17%. Sequences were derived from peripheral blood, sampled from a patient treated with radiotherapy plus ipilimumab. The receptors were gathered from a human donor with non-small cell lung cancer who had a complete response to radiotherapy plus ipilimumab.

As concerns this clone: The same CDR3 also results from other DNA sequences found in this sample. CDR3 region: CASTGGGTGGSLYGYTF. In DNA form, the CDR3 reads TGTGCCAGCACCGGGGGGGGGACAGGGGGCTCCCTTTATGGCTACACCTTC. The chain joins TRBV5-4 to TRBJ1-2; 12 bases are a match to TRBD1. Trimming took 6 bases from V and 5 from J; bases not matched to a gene: 14. The CDR3 has 17 amino acids. Germline loops: CDR1 SGHNT, CDR2 YYREEE (reference sequence).

This clone has a handful of counts. CDR3 DNA: TGCGCCAGCAGCCAAGAACGGACTCCTAATTCCTACAATGAGCAGTTCTTC. The encoded protein is CASSQERTPNSYNEQFF. The gene calls are TRBV4-3 and TRBJ2-1; tentatively, D is TRBD2 (5 bases). CDR3 size: 17 residues. V shed 0 bases and J shed 1 base, with 13 bases lying between them. CDR1 LGHNA and CDR2 YSLEER come from the germline V gene.

This chain connects TRBV2 to TRBJ1-5; D is perhaps TRBD1 (6 bases). Trimming cost V 5 bases and J 6 bases, with 8 bases left between them. CDR1 and CDR2 (germline): SNHLY, FYNNEI. This CDR3 contains 12 residues. CDR3 DNA sequence: TGTGCCAGCAGTATGGGGGCTCAGCCCCAGCATTTT. As protein: CASSMGAQPQHF.

This clone was detected only once. This rearrangement joins TRBV7-9 to TRBJ1-4; TRBD1 agrees at 7 bases. The V segment lost 4 bases and the J segment 4 bases; nucleotides outside the gene matches: 6. Germline V gene lookup returns CDR1 SEHNR and CDR2 FQNEAQ (reference sequence). This CDR3 is built from 15 residues. The CDR3: CASSYRQGFNEKLFF. CDR3 sequence (DNA): TGTGCCAGCAGCTATCGACAGGGTTTTAATGAAAAACTGTTTTTT. The full variable domain, completed using reference TRBV7-9 and TRBJ1-4, is DTGVSQNPRHKITKRGQNVTFRCDPISEHNRLYWYRQTLGQGPEFLTYFQNEAQLEKSRLLSDRFSAERPKGSFSTLEIQRTEQGDSAMYLCASSYRQGFNEKLFFGSGTQLSVL.

The chain recombines TRBV5-6 with TRBJ2-5; D is possibly TRBD2 (5 bases). The CDR3 spans 13 residues. CDR1 is SGHDT, CDR2 YYEEEE, per germline. Trimming removed 4 bases at V and 2 bases at J, with 9 bases between. The CDR3 reads CASSPRTQETQYF. Written as DNA, the CDR3 is TGTGCCAGCAGCCCACGGACTCAAGAGACCCAGTACTTC.

The J gene is TRBJ2-1, the V gene TRBV7-9; the match to TRBD1 covers 9 bases. Trimming cost V 3 bases and J 7 bases; bases outside gene matches: 4. This CDR3 spans 14 amino acids. Germline loops: CDR1 SEHNR, CDR2 FQNEAQ (reference sequence). CDR3 sequence: CASSLTGGSNEQFF. DNA of the CDR3: TGTGCCAGCAGCTTGACAGGGGGGTCAAATGAGCAGTTCTTC.

This clone appeared once. The chain combines TRBV30 with TRBJ1-3, with 7 positions matching TRBD1. The V gene's germline CDR1 is GTSNPN and CDR2 SVGIG (reference sequence). The CDR3 has 17 residues. With 0 bases clipped from V and 0 bases from J, the junction kept 8 bases outside the gene matches. CDR3 coding DNA: TGTGCCTGGAGTGTACGTGTAGGGGGCAACTCTGGAAACACCATATATTTT. Protein product: CAWSVRVGGNSGNTIYF.

The chain uses TRBV12-5 and TRBJ2-1; no definite D call. This CDR3 has 13 amino acids. V was trimmed by 2 bases and J by 8 bases, leaving 10 bases between them. Per germline, CDR1 LGHNT and CDR2 FRNRAP. The CDR3 sequence: CASGLTSGYEQFF. In DNA, the CDR3 is TGTGCTAGTGGTTTGACGTCTGGCTATGAGCAGTTCTTC. The full variable domain, completed using reference TRBV12-5 and TRBJ2-1, is DARVTQTPRHKVTEMGQEVTMRCQPILGHNTVFWYRQTMMQGLELLAYFRNRAPLDDSGMPKDRFSAEMPDATLATLKIQPSEPRDSAVYFCASGLTSGYEQFFGPGTRLTVL.

This chain uses TRBV11-2 with TRBJ2-7, with 7 bases identical to TRBD1. This CDR3 is 14 amino acids long. Germline V gives CDR1 SGHAT, CDR2 FQNNGV. V lost 1 base and J lost 11; bases outside the gene matches: 11. CDR3 amino acids: CASSLGTGAGPEYV. CDR3 DNA: TGTGCCAGCAGCTTAGGTACAGGGGCCGGGCCGGAGTACGTC.

This clone was picked up a small number of times. The CDR3 DNA sequence: TGTGCCAGCAGTTCCTTTTCCTCAGGACTACCCTACGAGCAGTACGTC. It yields the protein CASSSFSSGLPYEQYV. The chain combines TRBV27 with TRBJ2-7; the D gene is possibly TRBD2 (6 bases). The V end was cut by 4 bases, the J end by 2 bases, with 18 bases between. The CDR3 totals 16 residues. CDR1 MNHEY and CDR2 SMNVEV come from the germline V gene (reference sequence).